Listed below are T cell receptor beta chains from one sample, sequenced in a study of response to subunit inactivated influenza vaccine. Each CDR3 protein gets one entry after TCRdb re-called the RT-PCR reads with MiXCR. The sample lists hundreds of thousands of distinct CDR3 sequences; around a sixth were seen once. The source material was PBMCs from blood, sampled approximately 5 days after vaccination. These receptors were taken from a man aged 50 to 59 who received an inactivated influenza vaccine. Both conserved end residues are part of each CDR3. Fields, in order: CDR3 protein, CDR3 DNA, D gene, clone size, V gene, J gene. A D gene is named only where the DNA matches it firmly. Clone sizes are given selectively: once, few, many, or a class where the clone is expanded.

CASSLAGGPNIQYF,TGTGCCAGCAGCTTGGCCGGCGGACCAAACATTCAGTACTTC,.,.,TRBV5-4,TRBJ2-4
CASSQDIPVAGGPRRAYEQYF,TGCGCCAGCAGCCAAGATATCCCCGTAGCGGGGGGCCCTAGGCGGGCCTACGAGCAGTACTTC,TRBD2,.,TRBV4-1,TRBJ2-7
CASSRVGQGENIQYF,TGTGCCAGCAGCCGAGTGGGACAGGGAGAAAACATTCAGTACTTC,TRBD1,few,TRBV4-2,TRBJ2-4
CASSYSGVHEQYF,TGTGCCAGCAGTTACAGCGGGGTGCACGAGCAGTACTTC,TRBD2,.,TRBV6-5,TRBJ2-7
CASRQSGRGRYTEAFF,TGCGCCAGCAGACAGAGTGGAAGGGGGCGTTACACTGAAGCTTTCTTT,TRBD1,few,TRBV4-1,TRBJ1-1
CASSGSTRSEQYF,TGCGCCAGCAGCGGATCAACTAGGTCCGAGCAGTACTTC,.,.,TRBV5-1,TRBJ2-7
CASSLPRGPQHF,TGTGCCAGCAGTCTCCCCCGTGGGCCCCAGCATTTT,.,few,TRBV28,TRBJ1-5
CASSLAGVQPQHF,TGTGCCAGCAGTTTAGCTGGGGTTCAGCCCCAGCATTTT,.,.,TRBV12-3/TRBV12-4,TRBJ1-5
CTSSQVPSGGGFYEQYF,TGCACCAGCAGCCAAGTTCCCTCAGGGGGGGGCTTCTACGAGCAGTACTTC,.,.,TRBV4-1,TRBJ2-7
CASSLGTGGWEQYF,TGCGCCAGCAGCTTGGGGACAGGGGGCTGGGAGCAGTACTTC,TRBD1,.,TRBV5-1,TRBJ2-7
CASSYPGQGLQVGVEQFF,TGCGCCAGCAGCTATCCGGGACAGGGGCTCCAAGTAGGGGTGGAGCAGTTCTTC,TRBD1,many,TRBV4-1,TRBJ2-1
CASSQEGSKGTGELFF,TGCGCCAGCAGCCAAGAGGGGTCGAAGGGCACCGGGGAGCTGTTTTTT,.,many,TRBV4-3,TRBJ2-2
CASSQGTGTSYEQYF,TGCGCCAGCAGCCAAGGGACAGGGACCTCCTACGAGCAGTACTTC,TRBD1,.,TRBV5-1,TRBJ2-7
CASSYAGAIYEQYF,TGTGCCAGCAGTTATGCGGGAGCCATATACGAGCAGTACTTC,TRBD2,.,TRBV12-3/TRBV12-4,TRBJ2-7
CSAEGGEENTEAFF,TGCAGCGCTGAGGGGGGGGAGGAGAACACTGAAGCTTTCTTT,.,.,TRBV29-1,TRBJ1-1
CASSLLAGWVDTQYF,TGTGCCAGCAGCTTGCTAGCGGGATGGGTAGATACGCAGTATTTT,TRBD2,few,TRBV11-2,TRBJ2-3
CATTGDLNTEAFF,TGTGCCACTACGGGGGACTTAAACACTGAAGCTTTCTTT,.,.,TRBV18,TRBJ1-1
CASSLGGGGDEQFF,TGTGCCAGCAGCTTAGGAGGGGGGGGGGATGAGCAGTTCTTC,.,.,TRBV7-2,TRBJ2-1
CASSQDEVTDFTGELFF,TGCGCCAGCAGCCAAGATGAGGTTACCGACTTCACCGGGGAGCTGTTTTTT,.,.,TRBV4-3,TRBJ2-2
CASSPFRLAEAGNEQFF,TGTGCCAGCAGTCCTTTTAGACTAGCGGAGGCGGGCAATGAGCAGTTCTTC,TRBD2,.,TRBV27,TRBJ2-1
CSAREGSGGRETQYF,TGCAGTGCTAGAGAGGGAAGCGGGGGAAGGGAGACCCAGTACTTC,TRBD2,few,TRBV20-1,TRBJ2-5
CASSFGSFGETQYF,TGTGCCAGCAGTTTTGGAAGTTTCGGGGAGACCCAGTACTTC,.,many,TRBV12-3/TRBV12-4,TRBJ2-5
CASSQSGLSYNEQFF,TGTGCCAGCAGCCAATCGGGTTTGTCCTACAATGAGCAGTTCTTC,.,few,TRBV16,TRBJ2-1